This T cell receptor (beta chain) was profiled in a study of a mutant IDH1 vaccine in newly diagnosed glioma. Study information: Onset of vaccination occurred 4-6 weeks following radiotherapy alone, or with temozolomide cycles. Treated patients were roughly 62% male, roughly 40% female, mean age around 40 years.

The repertoire was sequenced with immunoSEQ multiplex PCR; TCRdb's copy has only in-frame clones and lacks some. The data show about 50,000 clones, roughly 72% seen once. Time point here: week 47, end of study. Doses of 300 ug of mutant IDH1 20-mer peptide were given with topical imiquimod. Each donor presented with a new WHO grade 3 or 4 astrocytoma that tested IDH1-mutant and showed ATRX loss. Whole-study results and caveats: Immune responses induced by the vaccine were seen in just over 90% of patients, spanning multiple MHC alleles.

This clone appeared a few times. The antigen remains unidentified. The CDR3 loop spans 12 amino acids. Germline lookup yields CDR1 LNHDA and CDR2 SQIVND (reference sequence). The ends were cut back, 3 bases at V and 6 bases at J, with 8 bases in the middle. The sample here was PBMCs, taken from a glioma patient whose treatment included an IDH1 peptide vaccine. The sequence came from a woman in her thirties or forties with glioma. Some clones in this sample may be carry-over from other donors' samples. The V and J genes are TRBV19 and TRBJ1-1, with a possible D match to TRBD1 (5 bases). The CDR3 nucleotides read TGTGCCAGTAGTATCCAGGGCTCTGAAGCTTTCTTT. It translates to CASSIQGSEAFF.